These 11 T cell receptor beta chains were all obtained from the same sample, sequenced in a study of brain T cells in children with intractable seizures (dated by TCRdb to 2020 to 2022). The receptor library was made with the immunoSEQ multiplex PCR assay. Drawn from immuneACCESS, this table holds only the in-frame rearrangements with V and J called that TCRdb kept. Clones are partly lost; checked studies trace under half to an unresolved V gene and leave the rest unexplained. The sample yields over 95,000 clones; 94% were counted once. The ten largest clones take up approximately 3.9% of the sample. In the paper's terms, the time point label means: resected brain tissue, or blood drawn just prior to surgery. This specimen was peripheral blood, taken at surgery. The origin of the receptors is a boy under two years old with hemimegalencephaly and intractable seizures.

The V gene is TRBV19, the J gene TRBJ1-5; TRBD1 aligns across 11 bases. V lost 6 bases and J lost 9; bases outside the gene matches: 4. This CDR3 region has 13 residues. Germline V gene data show CDR1 as LNHDA and CDR2 as SQIVND (reference sequence). Here the CDR3 reads CASSSGTGGPQHF. The CDR3 nucleotides are TGTGCCAGTAGCTCCGGGACAGGGGGGCCCCAGCATTTT. The full variable domain, rest sourced from reference TRBV19 and TRBJ1-5, is DGGITQSPKYLFRKEGQNVTLSCEQNLNHDAMYWYRQDPGQGLRLIYYSQIVNDFQKGDIAEGYSVSREKKESFPLTVTSAQKNPTAFYLCASSSGTGGPQHFGDGTRLSIL.

V and J are TRBV7-3 and TRBJ2-3; D is unclear. The CDR3 covers 13 residues. The germline V and J ends were trimmed by 8 bases and 2 bases, with 11 bases remaining between them. Germline assignment: CDR1 SGHTA and CDR2 FQGTGA. The CDR3 DNA follows: TGTGCCAGCGGAGCGAACCCCACAGATACGCAGTATTTT. This encodes CASGANPTDTQYF.

This chain uses TRBV7-3 with TRBJ2-7; maybe TRBD1 (6 bases). V was shortened by 3 bases and J by 7 bases, with 13 bases between the two germline ends. This CDR3 is built from 13 residues. Per germline, CDR1 SGHTA and CDR2 FQGTGA. The CDR3 is CASSFTGYGEQYF. CDR3 nucleotides: TGTGCCAGCAGCTTCACAGGGTACGGTGAGCAGTACTTC. Using reference TRBV7-3 and TRBJ2-7 for the parts outside the CDR3, the full variable domain is GAGVSQTPSNKVTEKGKYVELRCDPISGHTALYWYRQSLGQGPEFLIYFQGTGAADDSGLPNDRFFAVRPEGSVSTLKIQRTERGDSAVYLCASSFTGYGEQYFGPGTRLTVT.

Remarks on this clone: A junction end diverges from the germline sequence, so it may reflect a read error. Other nucleotide sequences from this sample produce the same CDR3. This chain links TRBV27 with TRBJ1-2; D is unclear. Germline CDR1 is MNHEY and CDR2 is SMNVEV (reference sequence). The CDR3 spans 13 residues. This CDR3 reads CASSVRENYGYTF. The CDR3 DNA reads as TGCGCCAGCAGTGTGAGGGAAAACTATGGCTACACCTTC.

The chain uses TRBV7-2 and TRBJ2-2; TRBD2 matches at 9 bases. Germline lookup yields CDR1 SGHTA and CDR2 FQGNSA. V lost 5 bases and J lost 3; bases outside the gene matches: 13. This CDR3 comprises 18 residues. The CDR3 DNA follows: TGTGCCAGCAGCCCCCATTGGCTAGCGGGGACGGACACCGGGGAGCTGTTTTTT. Residues: CASSPHWLAGTDTGELFF.

In this sample, this clone turned up a few times. The J gene is TRBJ1-4, the V gene TRBV2; 8 nucleotides line up with TRBD1. The CDR3 is 13 residues long. The trim removed 6 bases at V and 8 bases at J, leaving 5 bases unmatched. Germline lookup yields CDR1 SNHLY and CDR2 FYNNEI. CDR3 in DNA: TGTGCCAGCAGCGGGACAGGAGAGGAAAAACTGTTTTTT. Its translation: CASSGTGEEKLFF.

The chain has TRBV5-4 and TRBJ2-3, with 10 bases identical to TRBD2. Germline assignment: CDR1 SGHNT and CDR2 YYREEE (reference sequence). This CDR3 spans 15 amino acids. The junction had 3 bases not matched to a gene; V was cut back by 0 bases and J by 5 bases. CDR3 amino acids: CASSLGASGRDTQYF. CDR3 nucleotide sequence: TGTGCCAGCAGCTTGGGGGCTAGCGGGAGAGATACGCAGTATTTT.

The gene calls are TRBV7-3 and TRBJ2-3; perhaps TRBD2 as D (7 bases). V lost 5 bases and J lost 4, with 16 bases in between. This CDR3 has 15 amino acids. In germline, CDR1 is SGHTA, CDR2 FQGTGA. DNA of the CDR3: TGTGCCAGCAGCCATTCCGGGGGGCTGGCAGATACGCAGTATTTT. Amino acid sequence: CASSHSGGLADTQYF.

The V and J genes are TRBV20-1 and TRBJ2-1, with D perhaps TRBD1 or TRBD2 (5 bases each). The CDR3 length is 19 residues. Germline V lookup: CDR1 DFQATT, CDR2 SNEGSKA (reference sequence). Between the trimmed V and J ends, which lost 3 bases and 2 bases, there was a span of 26 bases. The CDR3 DNA follows: TGCAGTGCTAGTGGGGCGGGCCCCTCGGAGAAGAAGGCCTACAATGAGCAGTTCTTC. Translating gives CSASGAGPSEKKAYNEQFF.

This chain joins TRBV4-3 and TRBJ2-7, with 8 positions matching TRBD2. The CDR3 has 16 amino acids. J lost 1 base, V lost 0 bases, and 5 bases had no gene match. Germline CDR1 reads LGHNA; CDR2 reads YSLEER. The CDR3: CASSQDLAGGSYEQYF. In DNA form, the CDR3 reads TGCGCCAGCAGCCAAGATCTAGCGGGCGGGTCCTACGAGCAGTACTTC.

The chain has TRBV28 and TRBJ1-5, with D perhaps matching TRBD1 (6 bases). The CDR3 is 14 residues long. Trimming removed 4 bases from V and 2 bases from J, with 9 bases in between. From germline, CDR1 is MDHEN and CDR2 SYDVKM. The CDR3 DNA is TGTGCCAGCAGTTCTAGACAGGGCAATCAGCCCCAGCATTTT. Its translation is CASSSRQGNQPQHF.